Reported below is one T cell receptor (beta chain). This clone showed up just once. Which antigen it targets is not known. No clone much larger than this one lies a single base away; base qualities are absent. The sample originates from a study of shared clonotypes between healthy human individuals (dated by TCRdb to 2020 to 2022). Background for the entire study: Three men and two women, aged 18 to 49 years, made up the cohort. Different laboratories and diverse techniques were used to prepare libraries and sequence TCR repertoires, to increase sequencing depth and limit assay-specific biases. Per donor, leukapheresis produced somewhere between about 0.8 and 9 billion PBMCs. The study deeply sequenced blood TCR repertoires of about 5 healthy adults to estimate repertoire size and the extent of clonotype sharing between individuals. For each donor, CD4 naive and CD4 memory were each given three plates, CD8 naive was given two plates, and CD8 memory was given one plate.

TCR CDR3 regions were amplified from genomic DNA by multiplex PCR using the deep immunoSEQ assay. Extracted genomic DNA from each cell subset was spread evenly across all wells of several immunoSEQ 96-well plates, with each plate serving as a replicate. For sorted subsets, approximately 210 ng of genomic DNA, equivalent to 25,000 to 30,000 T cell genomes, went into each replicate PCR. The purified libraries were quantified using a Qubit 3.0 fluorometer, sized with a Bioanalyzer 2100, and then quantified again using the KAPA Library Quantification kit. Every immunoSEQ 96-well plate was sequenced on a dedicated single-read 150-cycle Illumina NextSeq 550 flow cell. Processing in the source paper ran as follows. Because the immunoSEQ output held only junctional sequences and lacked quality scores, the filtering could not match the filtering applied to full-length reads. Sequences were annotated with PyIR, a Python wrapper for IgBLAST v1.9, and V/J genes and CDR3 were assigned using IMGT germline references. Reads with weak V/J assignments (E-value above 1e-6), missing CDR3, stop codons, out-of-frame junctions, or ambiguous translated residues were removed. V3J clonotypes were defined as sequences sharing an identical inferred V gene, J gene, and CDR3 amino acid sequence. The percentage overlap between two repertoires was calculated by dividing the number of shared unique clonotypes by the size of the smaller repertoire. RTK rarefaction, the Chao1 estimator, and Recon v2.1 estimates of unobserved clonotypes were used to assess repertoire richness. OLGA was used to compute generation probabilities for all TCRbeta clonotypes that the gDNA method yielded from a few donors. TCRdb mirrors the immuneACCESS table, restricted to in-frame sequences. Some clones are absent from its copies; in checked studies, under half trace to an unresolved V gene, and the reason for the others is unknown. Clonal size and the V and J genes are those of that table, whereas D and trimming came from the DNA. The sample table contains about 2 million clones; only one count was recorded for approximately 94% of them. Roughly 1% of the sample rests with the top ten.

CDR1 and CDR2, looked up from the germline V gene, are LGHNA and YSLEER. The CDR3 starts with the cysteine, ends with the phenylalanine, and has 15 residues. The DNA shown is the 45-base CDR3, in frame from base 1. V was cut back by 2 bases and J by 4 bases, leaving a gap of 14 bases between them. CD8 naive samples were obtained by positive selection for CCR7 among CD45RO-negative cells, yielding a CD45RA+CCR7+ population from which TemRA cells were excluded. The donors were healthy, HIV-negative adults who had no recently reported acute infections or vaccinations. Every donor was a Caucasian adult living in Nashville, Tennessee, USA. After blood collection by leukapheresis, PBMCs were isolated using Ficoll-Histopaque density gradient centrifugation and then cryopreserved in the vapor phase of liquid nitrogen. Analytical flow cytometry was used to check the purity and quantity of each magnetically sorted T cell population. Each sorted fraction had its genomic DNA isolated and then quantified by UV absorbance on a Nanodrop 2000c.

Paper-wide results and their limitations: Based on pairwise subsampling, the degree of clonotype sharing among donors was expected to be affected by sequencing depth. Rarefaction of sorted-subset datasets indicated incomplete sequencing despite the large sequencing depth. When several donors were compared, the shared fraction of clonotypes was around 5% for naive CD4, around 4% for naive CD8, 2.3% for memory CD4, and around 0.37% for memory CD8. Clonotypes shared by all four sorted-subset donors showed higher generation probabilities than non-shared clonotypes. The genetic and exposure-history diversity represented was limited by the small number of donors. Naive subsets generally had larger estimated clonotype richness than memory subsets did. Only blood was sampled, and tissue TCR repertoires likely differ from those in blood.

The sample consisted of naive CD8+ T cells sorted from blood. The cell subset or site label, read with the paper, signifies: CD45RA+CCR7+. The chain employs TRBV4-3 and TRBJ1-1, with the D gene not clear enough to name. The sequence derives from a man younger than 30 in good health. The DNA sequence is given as TGCGCCAGCAGCCAACACCCACAAGGCCCCACTGAAGCTTTCTTT. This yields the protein CASSQHPQGPTEAFF.